The 29 T cell receptor beta chains reported below all come from one sample, sequenced in a study of blood T cell repertoires in COVID-19. Clones were sequenced by immunoSEQ multiplex PCR, and TCRdb holds only the in-frame ones, with some missing. The table records roughly 200,000 clones, approximately 79% of them present only once. The sample comprised PBMCs or T cells enriched from blood (not recorded which). These TCRs come from a woman in her fifties or sixties with acute COVID-19.

V and J are TRBV6-2 or TRBV6-3 and TRBJ1-2, with a possible D match to TRBD1 (5 bases). V was clipped by 0 bases and J by 9 bases, with 5 bases between them. This CDR3 contains 11 residues. Germline values: CDR1 MNHEY, CDR2 SVGEGT. The CDR3 DNA follows: TGTGCCAGCAGTTACTCGGACAGCTACACCTTC. Its protein is CASSYSDSYTF.

This clone was counted between two and nine times. The chain uses TRBV4-3 and TRBJ1-6; no clear D gene. CDR1 and CDR2 (germline): LGHNA, YSLEER. The CDR3 is made up of 13 amino acids. The V and J ends lost 0 bases and 8 bases respectively, with 5 bases between them. The CDR3 DNA sequence: TGCGCCAGCAGCCAAGATCGAGATTCACCCCTCCACTTT. This gives the protein CASSQDRDSPLHF.

V usage is TRBV5-5 and J usage is TRBJ2-7; possibly TRBD1 for D (6 bases). Trimming cost V 4 bases and J 4 bases, with 18 bases left between them. The length of the CDR3 is 15 residues. Germline-derived CDR1 and CDR2 are SGHKS and YYEKEE (reference sequence). CDR3 sequence (DNA): TGTGCCAGCAGCCCTTCGACAGGTTCGATATACGAGCAGTACGTC. This translates into CASSPSTGSIYEQYV.

This clone turned up a few times. J is TRBJ2-7 and V is TRBV11-1; TRBD1 agrees at 8 bases. J gave up 3 bases and V 9 bases, and 4 bases lay outside the gene matches. The CDR3 is 12 amino acids. Germline CDR1 is SGHAT and CDR2 is FQDESV (reference sequence). Written as DNA, the CDR3 is TGTGCCAGGGGACAGGAACTCTACGAGCAGTACGTC. Protein product: CARGQELYEQYV.

On this clone itself: The germline gene is not matched at one end of the junction; a read error may be the cause. This chain connects TRBV15 to TRBJ2-7; the D gene is possibly TRBD2 (6 bases). The germline V gene encodes CDR1 LNHNV and CDR2 YYDKDF (reference sequence). The CDR3 sequence is 15 residues long. In DNA, the CDR3 is TGTGCCACCAGCGGAGAGCGGGTCGGGACCTACGAGCAGTACTTC. As protein: CATSGERVGTYEQYF.

This clone was detected only a few times. The chain is built from TRBV4-1 and TRBJ1-6, with D perhaps TRBD1 (5 bases). Trimming took off 5 bases at V and 14 bases at J, with 19 bases between the two ends. The CDR3 has 14 amino acids. Germline CDR1 and CDR2: MGHRA and YSYEKL. The CDR3 bases are TGCGCCAGCAGCTACGGGGCTCGGGGACTATCCCTCCACTTT. The encoded protein is CASSYGARGLSLHF.

The genes are TRBV5-4 and TRBJ2-1, with 7 bases that match TRBD2. Germline V gene sequence: CDR1 SGHNT, CDR2 YYREEE (reference sequence). V gave up 5 bases and J gave up 0 bases; unmatched junction bases: 8. CDR3 length: 16 amino acids. The CDR3 spells CASSLLAASSYNEQFF. In nucleotides, the CDR3 is TGTGCCAGCAGTCTCCTAGCGGCGAGCTCCTACAATGAGCAGTTCTTC.

CDR3 sequence: CASSSSTNEQFF. CDR3 coding DNA: TGTGCCAGCAGCTCCAGTACCAATGAGCAGTTCTTC. V gene TRBV6-5 combines with J gene TRBJ2-1; D is ambiguous. The CDR3 contains 12 residues. The germline V gene encodes CDR1 MNHEY and CDR2 SVGAGI. Between the trimmed V and J ends, which lost 6 bases and 6 bases, there was a span of 9 bases.

The rearrangement links TRBV10-3 to TRBJ1-2; tentatively, D is TRBD1 (5 bases). The CDR3 is made up of 11 amino acids. V shed 5 bases and J shed 8 bases, with 9 bases lying between them. Germline CDR1 ENHRY, CDR2 SYGVKD. The CDR3 sequence is CAISSQGGYTF. The CDR3 region has the DNA TGTGCCATCAGTAGCCAGGGAGGCTACACCTTC.

The V and J genes are TRBV3-1 (or the pseudogene TRBV3-2) and TRBJ1-1; D is perhaps TRBD1 (5 bases). This CDR3 contains 13 residues. Trimming cost V 1 base and J 8 bases, with 11 bases left between them. Germline CDR1 is LGHDT and CDR2 is YNNKEL (reference sequence). The chain's CDR3 is CASSQGGVGEAFF. The CDR3 coding sequence is TGTGCCAGCAGCCAAGGGGGGGTAGGGGAAGCTTTCTTT.

The rearrangement joins TRBV5-1 to TRBJ2-1, with 7 bases aligning to TRBD1. V lost 4 bases to trimming and J lost 3 bases; unmatched junction nucleotides: 1. Germline CDR1 SGHRS, CDR2 YFSETQ. This CDR3 is 13 amino acids long. CDR3 sequence reads: CASSRDSYNEQFF. In nucleotides, the CDR3 is TGCGCCAGCAGCCGGGACAGCTACAATGAGCAGTTCTTC.

V is TRBV4-2 and J is TRBJ2-7; D not resolved. Trimming removed 4 bases at V and 3 bases at J, with 13 bases between. The CDR3 is 14 residues long. Germline V gene data show CDR1 as LGHNA and CDR2 as YNFKEQ. The CDR3 spells CASSPLGSGYEQYF. The CDR3 nucleotides are TGTGCCAGCAGCCCCCTTGGATCGGGCTACGAGCAGTACTTC.

In regard to this clone: The sample has other DNA sequences that encode this CDR3 too. The chain joins TRBV18 to TRBJ1-1, with a weak D call TRBD1 (5 bases). The CDR3 spans 13 residues. Trimming removed 6 bases from V and 2 bases from J, with 10 bases in between. Germline V gene data show CDR1 as KGHSH and CDR2 as LQKENI. The CDR3 spells CASSPGENTEAFF. Written as DNA, the CDR3 is TGTGCCAGCTCCCCGGGGGAAAACACTGAAGCTTTCTTT.

The chain employs TRBV13 and TRBJ2-3; 12 bases match TRBD1. The CDR3 loop spans 21 amino acids. CDR1 is PRHDT, CDR2 FYEKMQ, per germline (reference sequence). J lost 4 bases, V lost 4 bases, and 21 bases had no gene match. The CDR3 nucleotides read TGTGCCAGCAGCTCCGGGACAGGGGGCGAGGTCCTCCACCGCAGGCCAGATACGCAGTATTTT. This encodes CASSSGTGGEVLHRRPDTQYF.

The rearrangement joins TRBV3-1 (or the pseudogene TRBV3-2) to TRBJ2-1; 7 bases align to TRBD1. The germline CDR1 and CDR2 sequences are LGHDT and YNNKEL (reference sequence). The CDR3 is 18 residues long. Trimming at V came to 1 base and at J to 3 bases, leaving 12 bases not matched to a gene. In DNA form, the CDR3 reads TGTGCCAGCAGCCAAGTTAAGAACAGGGGATCAAACTACAATGAGCAGTTCTTC. Translation gives CASSQVKNRGSNYNEQFF.

The chain links TRBV19 to TRBJ1-4, with D perhaps matching TRBD1 (5 bases). The CDR3 has 15 residues. The germline V gene encodes CDR1 LNHDA and CDR2 SQIVND (reference sequence). Deletions cut 6 bases from V and 1 base from J, with 12 bases between. This chain's CDR3 is CASRSRDRTNEKLFF. The DNA for the CDR3 is TGTGCCAGTAGGTCCAGGGATCGAACTAATGAAAAACTGTTTTTT. The variable domain in full, completed from reference TRBV19 and TRBJ1-4, reads DGGITQSPKYLFRKEGQNVTLSCEQNLNHDAMYWYRQDPGQGLRLIYYSQIVNDFQKGDIAEGYSVSREKKESFPLTVTSAQKNPTAFYLCASRSRDRTNEKLFFGSGTQLSVL.

The chain links TRBV7-7 to TRBJ2-2; D is possibly TRBD1 (5 bases). This CDR3 has 15 amino acids. Germline V gene lookup returns CDR1 SSHAT and CDR2 FNYEAQ (reference sequence). V dropped 1 base and J dropped 5 bases, with 11 bases sitting between them. In DNA, the CDR3 is TGTGCCAGCAGCTTAGATGGGGCGTTGACCGGGGAGCTGTTTTTT. Its translation is CASSLDGALTGELFF.

The CDR3, as DNA: TGCGCCAGCAGCTTGGACAGGGGAAATGGTAATGAAAAACTGTTTTTT. Amino acids: CASSLDRGNGNEKLFF. The chain employs TRBV5-1 and TRBJ1-4, with 7 bases fitting TRBD1. V dropped 0 bases and J dropped 4; count of bases not matched to a gene: 6. Germline CDR1 reads SGHRS; CDR2 reads YFSETQ. This CDR3 is built from 16 residues.

This chain links TRBV5-7 with TRBJ1-4; a weak D match, TRBD1 (6 bases). TRBV5-7 is designated an ORF whose function remains uncertain. This CDR3 has 19 amino acids. V lost 3 bases and J 0 bases, leaving 21 bases between the germline ends. Here the CDR3 reads CASSSEPGQQCATNEKLFF. The CDR3 nucleotides are TGTGCCAGCAGCTCGGAACCGGGACAACAATGTGCAACTAATGAAAAACTGTTTTTT.

This rearrangement joins TRBV18 to TRBJ1-5; TRBD1 aligns across 7 bases. The CDR3 is 16 amino acids. The V segment lost 3 bases and the J segment 7 bases; nucleotides outside the gene matches: 12. Germline V CDR1 and CDR2: KGHSH, LQKENI. The CDR3 region has the DNA TGTGCCAGCTCACCGGCCGGGACAGTCCGAGAACAGCCCCAGCATTTT. Amino acids: CASSPAGTVREQPQHF.

This clone has a handful of counts. The V gene is TRBV27, the J gene TRBJ2-6, with D possibly TRBD2 on 5 matching bases. Trimming shortened V by 6 bases and J by 4 bases, and 10 bases separated the two germline ends. Germline V gene data show CDR1 as MNHEY and CDR2 as SMNVEV (reference sequence). The CDR3 loop spans 14 amino acids. The CDR3 coding sequence is TGTGCCAGCAGCCATCGGGGAGGGGCCAACGTCCTGACTTTC. It encodes CASSHRGGANVLTF.

This clone was recorded at least ten times. CDR3 loop: CASSLSSGQGKNIQYF. The CDR3 DNA reads TGTGCCAGCAGCTTATCGTCGGGACAGGGTAAAAACATTCAGTACTTC. This chain connects TRBV7-2 to TRBJ2-4; 9 bases agree with TRBD1. Germline V gene sequence: CDR1 SGHTA, CDR2 FQGNSA. J gave up 4 bases and V 2 bases, and 6 bases lay outside the gene matches. This CDR3 has 16 residues.

The chain has TRBV5-4 and TRBJ2-3, with TRBD1 matching over 8 bases. The CDR3 has 14 residues. From germline, CDR1 is SGHNT and CDR2 YYREEE (reference sequence). V trimming: 2 bases; J trimming: 5 bases; junction bases outside the gene matches: 4. CDR3 nucleotide sequence: TGTGCCAGCAGCTTACAGGGGGTGGAAGATACGCAGTATTTT. This gives the protein CASSLQGVEDTQYF.

The chain uses TRBV6-2 or TRBV6-3 and TRBJ1-1; TRBD1 might be the D (6 bases). CDR3 size: 14 residues. Between the trimmed V and J ends, which lost 5 bases and 0 bases, there was a span of 10 bases. Germline CDR1 reads MNHEY; CDR2 reads SVGEGT. The CDR3 spells CASSPGTLNTEAFF. The DNA of the CDR3 is TGTGCCAGCAGTCCGGGGACACTGAACACTGAAGCTTTCTTT.

In its sample, this clone was seen a few times. V is TRBV4-3 and J is TRBJ2-7; TRBD2 agrees at 10 bases. The CDR3 sequence is 15 residues long. Germline lookup yields CDR1 LGHNA and CDR2 YSLEER. J was trimmed by 4 bases and V by 1 base; bases with no gene match: 4. The CDR3 loop is CASSQVSGRGYEQYF. The CDR3 DNA follows: TGCGCCAGCAGCCAAGTAAGCGGGAGGGGGTACGAGCAGTACTTC.

The V gene is TRBV27, the J gene TRBJ2-7, with 8 bases identical to TRBD1. Germline CDR1 MNHEY, CDR2 SMNVEV (reference sequence). J lost 9 bases, V lost 6 bases, and 13 bases had no gene match. The CDR3 has 14 residues. CDR3 in amino acids: CASSPSPGTGRQYF. CDR3 DNA: TGTGCCAGCAGCCCATCCCCGGGGACAGGTAGGCAGTACTTC.

The chain couples TRBV7-8 to TRBJ2-1, with 14 bases fitting TRBD2. This CDR3 has 20 residues. V shed 3 bases and J 0 bases; nucleotides not matched to a gene: 10. CDR1 is SGHVS, CDR2 FQNEAQ, per germline. CDR3 in DNA: TGTGCCAGCAGCTTGTCTAGAGACGGGACTAGCGGGAGCTCCTACAATGAGCAGTTCTTC. It specifies CASSLSRDGTSGSSYNEQFF. The full variable domain, with the rest looked up from reference TRBV7-8 and TRBJ2-1, is GAGVSQSPRYKVAKRGQDVALRCDPISGHVSLFWYQQALGQGPEFLTYFQNEAQLDKSGLPSDRFFAERPEGSVSTLKIQRTQQEDSAVYLCASSLSRDGTSGSSYNEQFFGPGTRLTVL.

The chain carries TRBV19 and TRBJ2-1, with 7 bases identical to TRBD2. After removal of 9 bases from V and 9 bases from J, the junction contained 11 bases not matched to a gene. Per germline, CDR1 LNHDA and CDR2 SQIVND (reference sequence). The CDR3 extends over 13 amino acids. The CDR3 DNA reads TGTGCCAGCACCCCGAGGACTAGACCTGAGCAGTTCTTC. Its protein is CASTPRTRPEQFF.

The chain links TRBV9 to TRBJ2-7; 8 bases line up with TRBD2. The CDR3 has 15 amino acids. In germline, CDR1 is SGDLS, CDR2 YYNGEE. V shed 3 bases and J 3 bases; nucleotides not matched to a gene: 8. The CDR3 reads CASSASSGLYYEQYF. The CDR3, as DNA: TGTGCCAGCAGCGCTTCTAGCGGGCTATACTACGAGCAGTACTTC.